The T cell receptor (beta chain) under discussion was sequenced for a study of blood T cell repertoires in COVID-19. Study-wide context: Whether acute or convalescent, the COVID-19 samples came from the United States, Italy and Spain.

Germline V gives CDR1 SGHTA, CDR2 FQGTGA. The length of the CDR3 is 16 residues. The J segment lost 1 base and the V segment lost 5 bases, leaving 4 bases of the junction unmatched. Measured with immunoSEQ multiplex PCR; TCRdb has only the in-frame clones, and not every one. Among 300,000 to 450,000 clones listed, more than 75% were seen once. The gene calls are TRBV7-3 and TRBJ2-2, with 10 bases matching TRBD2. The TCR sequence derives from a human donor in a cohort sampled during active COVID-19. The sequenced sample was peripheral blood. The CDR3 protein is CASSPIAGGNTGELFF. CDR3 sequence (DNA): TGTGCCAGCAGCCCTATAGCGGGGGGGAACACCGGGGAGCTGTTTTTT.